The next 13 T cell receptor beta chains were all read from a single sample in a study of shared clonotypes between healthy human individuals. Naive CD8 cells, CD45RO-negative and positively selected for CCR7, excluded terminally differentiated effector memory CD45RA+ cells. This table comes from immunoSEQ multiplex PCR, and its TCRdb copy is limited to in-frame clones, with some not included. The sample lists roughly 570,000 clones; nearly 98% were seen once. The specimen sequenced was naive CD8+ T cells sorted from blood. The receptors were gathered from a man aged 25 to 45 in good health.

The chain has TRBV7-9 and TRBJ1-2, with D possibly TRBD1 on 6 matching bases. Germline loops: CDR1 SEHNR, CDR2 FQNEAQ (reference sequence). This CDR3 has 16 amino acids. Trimming removed 2 bases from V and 6 bases from J, with 19 bases in between. DNA for the CDR3: TGTGCCAGCAGCTTATCTACCGCTTGGACAGCTAATGGCTACACCTTC. Its protein product is CASSLSTAWTANGYTF.

This sequence joins TRBV27 and TRBJ2-2; TRBD2 matches at 11 bases. Germline assignment: CDR1 MNHEY and CDR2 SMNVEV (reference sequence). The CDR3 length is 20 residues. Trimming at V came to 3 bases and at J to 0 bases, leaving 12 bases not matched to a gene. The CDR3 loop reads CASSLTPGTSGHSNTGELFF. The CDR3 nucleotides read TGTGCCAGCAGTTTGACCCCCGGGACTAGCGGACATTCGAACACCGGGGAGCTGTTTTTT.

V and J are TRBV9 and TRBJ2-3, with D possibly TRBD2 on 6 matching bases. The germline CDR1 and CDR2 sequences are SGDLS and YYNGEE. Trimming removed 0 bases at V and 4 bases at J, with 9 bases between. The CDR3 has 14 amino acids. The CDR3 sequence: CASSVAGVADTQYF. The CDR3 coding sequence is TGTGCCAGCAGCGTAGCGGGAGTGGCAGATACGCAGTATTTT.

The count of this clone is one. The CDR3 spells CSARLSIFSYEQYF. CDR3 coding DNA: TGCAGCGCCCGACTGTCCATCTTCTCCTACGAGCAGTACTTC. The gene calls are TRBV29-1 and TRBJ2-7, with no clear D. The CDR3 has 14 amino acids. Germline CDR1 and CDR2: SQVTM and ANQGSEA. V lost 7 bases to trimming and J lost 0 bases, with 16 bases between them.

V usage is TRBV29-1 and J usage is TRBJ2-7; D might be TRBD1 or TRBD2, each matching 5 bases. This CDR3 comprises 17 residues. Germline V CDR1 and CDR2: SQVTM, ANQGSEA. Trimming left V 0 bases short and J 6 bases short, with 24 bases between. The CDR3 here is CSVEDKKFAGRVGEQYF. CDR3 in DNA: TGCAGCGTTGAAGATAAAAAGTTCGCGGGCAGGGTGGGCGAGCAGTACTTC.

The genes are TRBV28 and TRBJ2-2, with 11 bases lining up with TRBD2. The CDR3 is made up of 15 amino acids. J gave up 6 bases and V 5 bases, and 5 bases lay outside the gene matches. Germline V lookup: CDR1 MDHEN, CDR2 SYDVKM. The CDR3 DNA is TGTGCCAGCAGTGATACTAGCGGGAGTTCCGGGGAGCTGTTTTTT. Its translation is CASSDTSGSSGELFF.

This clone was detected only once. The J gene is TRBJ1-5, the V gene TRBV6-5, with D unclear. CDR3 length equals 14 residues. CDR1 and CDR2 from the germline V gene are MNHEY and SVGAGI. Between the trimmed V and J ends, which lost 6 bases and 5 bases, there was a span of 14 bases. In DNA form, the CDR3 reads TGTGCCAGCAGCCGAAGTTTCCCAGATCAGCCCCAGCATTTT. This encodes CASSRSFPDQPQHF.

This clone was seen just once. The chain combines TRBV7-2 with TRBJ2-7; D is unclear. CDR3 length: 14 amino acids. Germline V gene lookup returns CDR1 SGHTA and CDR2 FQGNSA. V was clipped by 5 bases and J by 2 bases, with 13 bases between them. This CDR3 reads CASSLGLYPYEQYF. The CDR3 coding sequence is TGTGCCAGCAGCCTAGGTCTCTACCCCTACGAGCAGTACTTC.

This clone showed up just once. The chain joins TRBV11-3 to TRBJ2-7, with D uncertain. CDR3 length: 11 residues. The ends were cut back, 5 bases at V and 3 bases at J, with 5 bases in the middle. Germline V lookup: CDR1 SGHNT, CDR2 YENEEA. CDR3 in amino acids: CASSIHYEQYF. DNA for the CDR3: TGTGCCAGCAGCATCCACTACGAGCAGTACTTC.

Concerning this clone: This sample includes further DNA sequences coding for the same CDR3. The chain carries TRBV7-2 and TRBJ2-1; D not certain. V was pared by 6 bases and J by 4 bases, with 4 bases between. This CDR3 has 11 amino acids. Germline CDR1 SGHTA, CDR2 FQGNSA. The CDR3 region has the DNA TGTGCCAGCAGGGATTACAATGAGCAGTTCTTC. This sequence encodes CASRDYNEQFF. Filled out from reference TRBV7-2 and TRBJ2-1, the complete variable domain reads GAGVSQSPSNKVTEKGKDVELRCDPISGHTALYWYRQSLGQGLEFLIYFQGNSAPDKSGLPSDRFSAERTGGSVSTLTIQRTQQEDSAVYLCASRDYNEQFFGPGTRLTVL.

The V and J genes are TRBV28 and TRBJ2-5; the D gene could be TRBD1 or TRBD2 (5 bases each). The CDR3 runs to 17 residues. Germline lookup yields CDR1 MDHEN and CDR2 SYDVKM. The V end was cut by 5 bases, the J end by 8 bases, with 27 bases between. CDR3 in DNA: TGTGCCAGCAGTCCGAAGAATTTCAGGGAGCCGGATTTAACCCAGTACTTC. Its protein product is CASSPKNFREPDLTQYF.

The rearrangement uses TRBV7-7 and TRBJ2-1; 7 bases fit TRBD1. V shed 5 bases and J 7 bases; nucleotides not matched to a gene: 5. CDR1 and CDR2 from the germline V gene are SSHAT and FNYEAQ (reference sequence). The CDR3 totals 13 residues. CDR3 in amino acids: CASSETTGNEQFF. DNA of the CDR3: TGTGCCAGCAGCGAAACGACAGGGAATGAGCAGTTCTTC.

V gene TRBV10-3 combines with J gene TRBJ1-2, with TRBD1 matching over 7 bases. CDR3 length: 16 residues. From germline, CDR1 is ENHRY and CDR2 SYGVKD. Trimming cost V 2 bases and J 5 bases; bases outside gene matches: 11. CDR3 sequence: CAISETQTGASYGYTF. DNA of the CDR3: TGTGCCATCAGTGAGACCCAAACAGGGGCATCTTATGGCTACACCTTC.